The clone carrying this TCR beta chain showed up many times. Its antigen is not known. The data are from a study of T-cell reconstitution after alpha-beta-depleted transplantation in children. Whole-study findings and limits: By about two months after transplant, alpha-beta T cells reportedly arose from several hundred graft clones that had expanded. Diversity of TCRbeta at day 60 was high in some patients, arising from surviving recipient T cells and thymic progenitors. One year post-transplant, T-cell counts and diversity were largely derived from T cells produced anew.

Library preparation (for TCRbeta) was performed with unique molecular identifiers. A single record per CDR3 protein comes from TCRdb applying MiXCR to the PCR reads. The table shows about 31,000 distinct CDR3 sequences, with about 6.8% occurring only once. Per germline, CDR1 LGHDT and CDR2 YNNKEL (reference sequence). CDR3 length equals 12 residues. V was trimmed by 1 base and J by 6 bases, leaving 3 bases between them. The chain combines TRBV3-1 with TRBJ2-2; D call uncertain. The material was peripheral blood, obtained 60 days after TCRalphabeta/CD19-depleted stem cell transplant. The origin of this receptor is a child in the first two years of life who had a stem cell transplant for acute myeloid leukemia, so the T cells may come from the graft donor. The CDR3 protein is CASSQGAGELFF. The CDR3 DNA sequence: TGTGCCAGCAGCCAAGGAGCCGGGGAGCTGTTTTTT.